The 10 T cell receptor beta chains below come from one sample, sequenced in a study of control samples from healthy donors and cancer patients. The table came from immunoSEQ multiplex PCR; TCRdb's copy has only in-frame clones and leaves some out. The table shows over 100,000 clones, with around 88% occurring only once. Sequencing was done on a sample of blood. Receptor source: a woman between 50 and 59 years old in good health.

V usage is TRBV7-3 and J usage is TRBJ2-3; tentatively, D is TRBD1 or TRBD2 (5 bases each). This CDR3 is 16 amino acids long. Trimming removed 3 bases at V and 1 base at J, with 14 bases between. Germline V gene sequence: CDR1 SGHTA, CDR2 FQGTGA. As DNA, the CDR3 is TGTGCCAGCAGCTTCACCGGGACGGCGGGCACAGATACGCAGTATTTT. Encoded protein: CASSFTGTAGTDTQYF. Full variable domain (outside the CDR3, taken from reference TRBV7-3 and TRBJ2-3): GAGVSQTPSNKVTEKGKYVELRCDPISGHTALYWYRQSLGQGPEFLIYFQGTGAADDSGLPNDRFFAVRPEGSVSTLKIQRTERGDSAVYLCASSFTGTAGTDTQYFGPGTRLTVL.

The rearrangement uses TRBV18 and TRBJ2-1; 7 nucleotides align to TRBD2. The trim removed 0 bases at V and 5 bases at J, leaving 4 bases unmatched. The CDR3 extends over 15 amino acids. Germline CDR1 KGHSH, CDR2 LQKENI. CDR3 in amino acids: CASSPPTGGHNEQFF. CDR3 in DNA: TGTGCCAGCTCACCACCTACGGGGGGACACAATGAGCAGTTCTTC.

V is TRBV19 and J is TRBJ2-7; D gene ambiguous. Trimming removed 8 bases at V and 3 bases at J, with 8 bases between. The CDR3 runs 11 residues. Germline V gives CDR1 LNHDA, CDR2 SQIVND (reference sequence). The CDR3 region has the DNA TGTGCCAGTTCCGGATACTACGAGCAGTACTTC. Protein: CASSGYYEQYF. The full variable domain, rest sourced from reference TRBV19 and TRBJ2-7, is DGGITQSPKYLFRKEGQNVTLSCEQNLNHDAMYWYRQDPGQGLRLIYYSQIVNDFQKGDIAEGYSVSREKKESFPLTVTSAQKNPTAFYLCASSGYYEQYFGPGTRLTVT.

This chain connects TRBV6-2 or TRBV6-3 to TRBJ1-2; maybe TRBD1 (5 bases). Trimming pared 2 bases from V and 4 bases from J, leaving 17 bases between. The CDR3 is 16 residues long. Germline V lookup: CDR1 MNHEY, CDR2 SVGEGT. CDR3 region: CASSYPQGSHSYGYTF. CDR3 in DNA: TGTGCCAGCAGTTACCCCCAGGGATCACATAGCTATGGCTACACCTTC.

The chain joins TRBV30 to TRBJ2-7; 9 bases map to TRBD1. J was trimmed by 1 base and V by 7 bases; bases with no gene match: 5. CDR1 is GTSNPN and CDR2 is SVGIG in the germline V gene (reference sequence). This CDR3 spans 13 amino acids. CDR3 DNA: TGTGCCTACCTCGGGACAGGGTCCTACGAGCAGTACTTC. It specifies CAYLGTGSYEQYF.

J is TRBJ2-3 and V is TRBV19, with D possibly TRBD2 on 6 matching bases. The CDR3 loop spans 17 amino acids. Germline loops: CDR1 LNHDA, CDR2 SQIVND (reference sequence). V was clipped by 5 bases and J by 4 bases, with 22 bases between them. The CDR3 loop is CASSPRSIRLVPDTQYF. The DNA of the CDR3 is TGTGCCAGTAGTCCACGTTCAATACGACTAGTCCCAGATACGCAGTATTTT.

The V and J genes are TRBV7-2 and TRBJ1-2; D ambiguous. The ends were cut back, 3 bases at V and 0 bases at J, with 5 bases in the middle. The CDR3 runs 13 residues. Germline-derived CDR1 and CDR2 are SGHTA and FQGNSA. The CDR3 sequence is CASSFQSNYGYTF. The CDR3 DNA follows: TGTGCCAGCAGCTTTCAGTCTAACTATGGCTACACCTTC. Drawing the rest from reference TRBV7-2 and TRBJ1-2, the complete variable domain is GAGVSQSPSNKVTEKGKDVELRCDPISGHTALYWYRQSLGQGLEFLIYFQGNSAPDKSGLPSDRFSAERTGGSVSTLTIQRTQQEDSAVYLCASSFQSNYGYTFGSGTRLTVV.

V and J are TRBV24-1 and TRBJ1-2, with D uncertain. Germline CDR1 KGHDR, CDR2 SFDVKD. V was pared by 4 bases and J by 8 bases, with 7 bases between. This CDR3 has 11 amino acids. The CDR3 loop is CATSERGGYTF. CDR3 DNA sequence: TGTGCCACCAGTGAACGAGGGGGCTACACCTTC.

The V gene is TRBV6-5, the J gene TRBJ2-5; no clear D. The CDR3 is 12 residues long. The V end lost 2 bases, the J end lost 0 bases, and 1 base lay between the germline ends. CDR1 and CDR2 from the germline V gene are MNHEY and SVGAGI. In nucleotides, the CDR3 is TGTGCCAGCAGTTACAACCAAGAGACCCAGTACTTC. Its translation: CASSYNQETQYF.

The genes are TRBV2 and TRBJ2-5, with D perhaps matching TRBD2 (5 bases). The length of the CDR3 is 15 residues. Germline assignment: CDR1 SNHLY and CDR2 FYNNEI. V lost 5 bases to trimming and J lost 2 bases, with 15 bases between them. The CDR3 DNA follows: TGTGCCAGCAGTTTTTTTCTAGCAGCTCAAGAGACCCAGTACTTC. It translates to CASSFFLAAQETQYF.